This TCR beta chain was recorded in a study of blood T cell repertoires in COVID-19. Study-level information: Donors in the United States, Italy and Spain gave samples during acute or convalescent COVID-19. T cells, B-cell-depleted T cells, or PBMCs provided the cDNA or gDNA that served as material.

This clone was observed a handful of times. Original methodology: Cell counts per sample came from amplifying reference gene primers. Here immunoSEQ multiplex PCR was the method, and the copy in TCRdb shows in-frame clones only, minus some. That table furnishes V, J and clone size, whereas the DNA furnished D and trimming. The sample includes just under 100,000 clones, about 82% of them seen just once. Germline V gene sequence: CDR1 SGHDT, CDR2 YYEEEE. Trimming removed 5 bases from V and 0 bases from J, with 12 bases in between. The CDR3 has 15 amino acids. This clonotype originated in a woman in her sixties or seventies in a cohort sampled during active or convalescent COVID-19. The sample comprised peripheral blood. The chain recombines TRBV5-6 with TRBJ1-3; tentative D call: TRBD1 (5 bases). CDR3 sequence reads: CASSWPQGSGNTIYF. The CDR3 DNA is TGTGCCAGCAGTTGGCCCCAGGGCTCTGGAAACACCATATATTTT.